These T cell receptor beta chains were read from a single sample in a study of cytomegalovirus exposure and HLA in healthy donors. Method: immunoSEQ multiplex PCR; TCRdb's copy keeps in-frame clones and lacks some. Of some 120,000 clones in the sample, around 73% were seen once. Material for sequencing was PBMCs. The receptors stem from a woman between 35 and 50 years old in good health and CMV-seropositive. The CDR3 runs from the conserved cysteine through the conserved F or W. Fields, in order: J gene, V gene, D gene, clone size, CDR3 protein, CDR3 DNA. The D gene is left open where the match is weak. Clone size, where shown, is once, few, many, or a class for clones that have expanded.

TRBJ1-5,TRBV2,-,few,CASRTGGSSSGQPQHF,TGTGCCAGCAGGACGGGGGGATCTTCTTCAGGACAGCCCCAGCATTTT
TRBJ2-7,TRBV2,-,-,CASLIAAGSTYEQYF,TGTGCCAGCCTAATCGCGGCAGGGTCCACCTACGAGCAGTACTTC
TRBJ1-5,TRBV2,-,-,CASSEDSGNQPQHF,TGTGCCAGCAGTGAAGATTCTGGCAATCAGCCCCAGCATTTT
TRBJ1-2,TRBV5-1,TRBD1,-,CASSFGTGIGYGYTF,TGCGCCAGCAGCTTCGGGACAGGTATCGGTTATGGCTACACCTTC
TRBJ2-3,TRBV5-1,TRBD2,once,CATSERGRADTQYF,TGCGCCACCTCTGAGCGGGGGCGAGCAGATACGCAGTATTTT
TRBJ2-1,TRBV4-2,TRBD2,-,CASSPLGVAGGLAEEQFF,TGTGCCAGCAGCCCCCTCGGGGTAGCGGGGGGCCTGGCCGAGGAGCAGTTCTTC
TRBJ1-1,TRBV29-1,-,-,CSVAEDVRDTTEAFF,TGCAGCGTTGCCGAGGATGTCAGGGATACGACTGAAGCTTTCTTT
TRBJ1-2,TRBV9,TRBD1,-,CASSPGQTYGYTF,TGTGCCAGCAGCCCGGGACAGACCTATGGCTACACCTTC
TRBJ2-7,TRBV10-3,TRBD1,-,CAISEYRGYEQYF,TGTGCCATCAGTGAGTACAGGGGGTACGAGCAGTACTTC
TRBJ1-2,TRBV5-6,-,once,CASSFTENYGYTF,TGTGCCAGCAGCTTTACGGAGAACTATGGCTACACCTTC
TRBJ2-7,TRBV15,TRBD1,few,CATSRDRDSYEQYF,TGTGCCACCAGCAGAGATCGGGACAGCTACGAGCAGTACTTC
TRBJ2-7,TRBV11-2,-,few,CASSLSTEQGKYF,TGTGCCAGCAGCCTCTCGACTGAGCAGGGGAAGTACTTC
TRBJ1-6,TRBV2,-,-,CASSELASGNSPLHF,TGTGCCAGCAGTGAACTGGCGTCGGGGAATTCACCCCTCCACTTT
TRBJ2-5,TRBV7-2,TRBD1,-,CASNKIGTGQETQYF,TGTGCCAGCAATAAGATCGGGACAGGGCAAGAGACCCAGTACTTC
TRBJ2-3,TRBV5-1,-,-,CASSDGTSTDTQYF,TGCGCCAGCAGCGATGGGACTAGCACAGATACGCAGTATTTT
TRBJ1-1,TRBV5-6,TRBD1,few,CASSATGVRRAFF,TGTGCCAGCAGCGCCACAGGGGTGAGGCGAGCTTTCTTT
TRBJ1-1,TRBV7-9,-,-,CASSPKGWSEAFF,TGTGCCAGCAGCCCGAAGGGGTGGTCTGAAGCTTTCTTT
TRBJ2-2,TRBV4-3,-,-,CASRPELAEITGELFF,TGCGCCAGCAGGCCCGAGCTAGCTGAAATCACCGGGGAGCTGTTTTTT
TRBJ2-7,TRBV9,-,-,CASSLKEGTWYEQYF,TGTGCCAGCAGTCTGAAAGAGGGTACATGGTACGAGCAGTACTTC
TRBJ2-3,TRBV2,-,-,CASSGGAQYF,TGTGCCAGCAGTGGAGGTGCGCAGTATTTT
TRBJ2-3,TRBV18,TRBD2,-,CASSPPSGVTTDTQYF,TGTGCCAGCTCACCACCTAGCGGGGTCACCACAGATACGCAGTATTTT
TRBJ2-7,TRBV7-9,TRBD1,few,CASSPRTGQPYEQYF,TGTGCCAGCAGCCCGCGGACAGGGCAGCCCTACGAGCAGTACTTC
TRBJ1-2,TRBV11-1,-,-,CASSLDSGSYGYTF,TGTGCCAGCAGCTTAGATTCAGGATCCTATGGCTACACCTTC
TRBJ1-4,TRBV9,TRBD1,few,CASSGGRGLEKLFF,TGTGCCAGCAGCGGCGGCAGGGGGCTTGAAAAACTGTTTTTT
TRBJ1-4,TRBV4-3,TRBD1,-,CASSQVRQGNEKLFF,TGCGCCAGCAGCCAAGTGAGACAGGGCAATGAAAAACTGTTTTTT
TRBJ2-7,TRBV6-1,-,-,CASRGGQVKIYEQYF,TGTGCCAGCAGGGGAGGACAGGTTAAGATCTACGAGCAGTACTTC
TRBJ2-2,TRBV10-3,TRBD1,few,CATTPGQGRTGELFF,TGTGCCACCACGCCCGGACAGGGTAGGACCGGGGAGCTGTTTTTT
TRBJ2-2,TRBV4-3,-,-,CASSRANTGELFF,TGCGCCAGCAGCCGAGCGAACACCGGGGAGCTGTTTTTT
TRBJ1-1,TRBV29-1,-,-,CSVVGQNTEAFF,TGCAGCGTTGTGGGACAGAACACTGAAGCTTTCTTT
TRBJ2-7,TRBV6-5,TRBD2,-,CASRPLGGAIYEQYF,TGTGCCAGCAGGCCCCTGGGAGGGGCTATCTACGAGCAGTACTTC
TRBJ1-6,TRBV5-4,-,-,CASSLNSGPGNSPLHF,TGTGCCAGCAGCCTAAACAGCGGGCCCGGCAATTCACCCCTCCACTTT
TRBJ1-1,TRBV9,-,once,CASSYSVNTEAFF,TGTGCCAGCAGCTACAGTGTGAACACTGAAGCTTTCTTT
TRBJ1-1,TRBV7-2,-,few,CASSLYWGSGGKSEAFF,TGTGCCAGCAGCTTATATTGGGGGTCCGGGGGTAAATCGGAAGCTTTCTTT
TRBJ1-6,TRBV16,-,-,CASSLAYKLNSPLHF,TGTGCCAGCAGCCTTGCTTACAAACTAAATTCACCCCTCCACTTT
TRBJ2-5,TRBV27,-,-,CASSSDSRLTTQYF,TGTGCCAGCAGTTCGGACAGTAGACTTACGACCCAGTACTTC
TRBJ2-3,TRBV7-9,TRBD2,-,CASSPDPGGGWPDTQYF,TGTGCCAGCAGCCCCGACCCCGGCGGGGGTTGGCCAGATACGCAGTATTTT
TRBJ2-7,TRBV29-1,TRBD1,-,CSVEFADRAYEQYF,TGCAGCGTTGAATTTGCGGACAGGGCCTACGAGCAGTACTTC
TRBJ1-5,TRBV7-2,-,-,CASSLDRTFPYQPQHF,TGTGCCAGCAGCTTAGATCGGACATTTCCCTATCAGCCCCAGCATTTT
TRBJ1-6,TRBV4-3,-,-,CASSQDRGGNSPLHF,TGCGCCAGCAGCCAAGATCGGGGGGGTAATTCACCCCTCCACTTT
TRBJ1-6,TRBV5-1,-,-,CASSLETQNSPLHF,TGCGCCAGCAGCTTAGAAACGCAGAATTCACCCCTCCACTTT
TRBJ2-7,TRBV7-9,-,few,CASSPVRPDRSYEQYF,TGTGCCAGCAGCCCAGTCCGACCTGACAGATCCTACGAGCAGTACTTC
TRBJ1-4,TRBV9,-,-,CASSVVAGHEKLFF,TGTGCCAGCAGCGTAGTGGCAGGGCACGAAAAACTGTTTTTT
TRBJ2-6,TRBV2,-,few,CASSLSSGANVLTF,TGTGCCAGCAGTCTTAGCTCTGGGGCCAACGTCCTGACTTTC
TRBJ2-7,TRBV27,-,-,CASSSRTEAYEQYF,TGTGCCAGCAGTTCTCGGACAGAAGCCTACGAGCAGTACTTC
TRBJ2-3,TRBV19,TRBD1,-,CASSLGQLSDTQYF,TGTGCCAGTAGTCTGGGACAGTTAAGTGATACGCAGTATTTT
TRBJ1-2,TRBV7-9,-,-,CASSLRGPTGYGYTF,TGTGCCAGCAGCTTAAGGGGACCCACAGGGTATGGCTACACCTTC
TRBJ1-1,TRBV11-3,-,-,CASSLGRSTEAFF,TGTGCCAGCAGCTTAGGACGGAGCACTGAAGCTTTCTTT
TRBJ1-4,TRBV10-1,-,-,CASSGERKLFF,TGCGCCAGCAGCGGGGAACGAAAACTGTTTTTT
TRBJ1-3,TRBV18,-,-,CASSPDSSGNTIYF,TGTGCCAGCTCACCAGACAGCTCTGGAAACACCATATATTTT
TRBJ1-2,TRBV5-1,-,-,CASSLRKGVYGYTF,TGCGCCAGCAGCTTGAGGAAAGGGGTTTATGGCTACACCTTC
TRBJ2-5,TRBV7-9,-,-,CASSLQGSGEETQYF,TGTGCCAGCAGCTTACAGGGTTCGGGGGAAGAGACCCAGTACTTC
TRBJ2-1,TRBV4-3,-,-,CASSQGRRTSYNEQFF,TGCGCCAGCAGCCAGGGGAGGAGGACGAGTTACAATGAGCAGTTCTTC
TRBJ2-1,TRBV5-6,-,-,CASSLRAGLAEQFF,TGTGCCAGCAGCTTGCGGGCAGGGTTGGCTGAGCAGTTCTTC
TRBJ1-2,TRBV7-9,TRBD1,-,CASSPKGQGARGYTF,TGTGCCAGCAGCCCCAAAGGACAGGGGGCGAGGGGCTACACCTTC
TRBJ2-3,TRBV7-9,-,-,CASSRQVLVLTDTQYF,TGTGCCAGCAGCCGACAGGTTTTAGTACTCACAGATACGCAGTATTTT
TRBJ2-7,TRBV6-4,TRBD1,-,CASSDPRTGYEQYF,TGTGCCAGCAGTGACCCCAGGACAGGGTACGAGCAGTACTTC
TRBJ2-7,TRBV11-2,TRBD2,-,CASSSFGLAGGHEQYF,TGTGCCAGCAGCTCCTTTGGACTAGCGGGGGGCCACGAGCAGTACTTC